The T cell receptor (beta chain) described here comes from a study of graft-versus-host responses after intestinal transplantation (dated by TCRdb to about 2021). For context, the study as a whole: The transplants that recipients got were multivisceral, liver-intestinal, or isolated intestinal. All recipients received anti-thymocyte globulin induction followed by maintenance tacrolimus and steroids for around 3 years. Graft-versus-host and host-versus-graft alloreactive T cell clones were tracked in the graft, circulation and bone marrow after intestinal transplantation using bulk TCR-beta CDR3 sequencing. To identify alloreactive clones, pre-transplant mixed lymphocyte reaction products were sequenced and compared with unstimulated pre-transplant donor and recipient T cells. Of the roughly 25 intestinal transplant recipients enrolled in the cohort, one of whom was a retransplant, 3 patients without pretransplant specimens were excluded. A peak of at least 4% donor T cells among recipient peripheral blood mononuclear cells was the definition used for donor T cell macrochimerism. Rather than being sequenced by the commercial service, samples from a few later patients were sequenced in-house on an Illumina MiSeq and processed with MiXCR. Results and caveats for the whole study, not just this receptor: In the allografts of patients with donor T cell macrochimerism, GvH to HvG T cell clonal ratios were high. Early after transplant, declines in HvG clones were associated with peak levels of circulating GvH clones. GvH clones were found in recipient bone marrow, and some of the GvH clones appeared earlier in ileal mucosa or blood, which is consistent with an intestinal mucosal origin. The relatively low number and heterogeneity of intestinal transplant patients limited the conclusions.

Intraepithelial and lamina propria lymphocytes were isolated from graft specimens using dithiothreitol, EDTA incubations and collagenase D digestion. Bulk TCR-beta sequencing was performed on serial intestinal graft biopsy specimens collected as late as 600 days after transplant. Receptor amplification or capture employed the immunoSEQ multiplex PCR assay. Adaptive Biotechnologies carried out high-throughput TCR-beta CDR3 sequencing of genomic DNA for most patients. Per the authors' processing: TCR sequencing data for over 15 patients were retrieved from Adaptive's ImmunoSEQ software; three other patients were processed with MiXCR and VDJtools. CDR3 nucleotide sequences shared between donor and recipient were removed because their origin could not be assigned. Alloreactive clones required at least 2-fold expansion over unstimulated cells and minimum CFSE-low frequency of 0.002% (template counts) or 0.001% (read counts). Clones detected in sequenced pre-transplant spleen, lymph node, or MLR CFSE-low populations of the donor or recipient were defined as mappable. Cumulative frequency of alloreactive clones was calculated as a percentage of all sequences weighted by copy number. TCRdb stores this immuneACCESS table with in-frame sequences only. Part of the clones is absent; in the studies checked, under half of the shortfall reflects unresolved V genes, and no reason is known for the rest. For V, J and clone size, that table is used; D and trimming come from the DNA. This sample gives approximately 17,000 clones in total; 70% to 85% of them show up just once. The ten largest clones add up to just over 5.5% of the sample.

Comments on this clone: There is no known antigen for this receptor. No per-base quality is available; no much larger clone lies one base away.

The germline V gene specifies SQVTM as CDR1 and ANQGSEA as CDR2. The CDR3 covers 10 residues, taking in both the cysteine and the phenylalanine. The DNA shown is the 30-base CDR3, in frame from base 1. V lost 7 bases and J lost 11 bases; the stretch between them is 14 bases long. The sequence came from a human patient who received an intestinal transplant, so some T cells may come from the graft donor. The sequence joins TRBV29-1 to TRBJ2-5; a weak D assignment points to TRBD1 (6 bases agree). This specimen consisted of ileum tissue, obtained 17 days after transplant. The CDR3 region: CSGGQQIQYF. The DNA sequence reads TGCAGCGGCGGACAGCAGATTCAGTACTTC.